This is a list of T cell receptor beta chains from one sample in a study of beta chain features in type 1 diabetes. Some clones are missing from TCRdb's copy, which holds only in-frame ones; the method was immunoSEQ multiplex PCR. The profile shows around 250,000 clones, 27% of them singletons. The sequenced material came from central memory CD4+ T cells from blood. The receptors shown here come from a man younger than 40 in good health. Each CDR3 is given with its conserved first and last residue.

TRBV6-6,TRBJ2-3,CASSPEAGIGTDTQYF
TRBV4-3,TRBJ2-1,CASSQDPPRGSYNEQFF
TRBV30,TRBJ1-2,CAWSFPGTGKNTF
TRBV5-4,TRBJ2-5,CASSLVGAVGQETQYF
TRBV30,TRBJ2-1,CAWRGEGPYNEQFF
TRBV19,TRBJ2-3,CASSSTSVDTQYF
TRBV30,TRBJ2-3,CAWSSGGPLATDTQYF
TRBV18,TRBJ2-1,CASSSEQGAYNEQFF
TRBV19,TRBJ1-5,CASSMSDRGRQPQHF
TRBV7-2,TRBJ2-7,CASSLAQSSYEQYF
TRBV7-6,TRBJ2-3,CASSREDKATDTQYF
TRBV30,TRBJ1-5,CAWREKLGQGASQPQHF
TRBV18,TRBJ2-1,CASSPRRTSGKRNEQFF
TRBV6-6,TRBJ2-3,CASSYSAVPDTQYF
TRBV29-1,TRBJ2-5,CSVELGTGGRETQYF
TRBV30,TRBJ2-1,CAWNGDRPDNEQFF
TRBV6-5,TRBJ2-3,CASSYSSTDTQYF
TRBV2,TRBJ2-7,CASNGLENYEQYF
TRBV5-5,TRBJ2-7,CASSLAPYEQYF
TRBV30,TRBJ1-2,CAWSGNNYGYTF
TRBV7-9,TRBJ2-2,CASSFDRNTGELFF
TRBV29-1,TRBJ1-3,CSFSRSTDSGNTIYF
TRBV2,TRBJ2-3,CASSYRTQTDTQYF
TRBV5-4,TRBJ2-1,CASSARGNEQFF
TRBV28,TRBJ2-5,CASSSFSGIETQYF
TRBV10-3,-,CAISASSGTGDEQYF
TRBV9,TRBJ2-5,CASSATGTSDLETQYF
TRBV27,TRBJ2-5,CASSFFPEPGETQYF
TRBV9,TRBJ2-7,CASSVAGLSYEQYF
TRBV5-1,TRBJ2-5,CASSVRGNQETQYF
TRBV6-5,TRBJ1-3,CASSRASGNTIYF
TRBV18,TRBJ2-7,CASSPRGGANIYEQYF
TRBV29-1,TRBJ2-1,CSGQGAAPYNEQFF
TRBV5-1,TRBJ2-1,CASSSSGLAGIYNEQFF
TRBV9,TRBJ2-5,CASSVSPGYQETQYF
TRBV25-1,TRBJ2-5,CASTPSLGVAETQYF
TRBV13,TRBJ2-7,CASSRSGGYEQYF
TRBV7-2,TRBJ2-7,CASSRGGLARHEQYF
TRBV29-1,TRBJ1-4,CSVAGVGEKLFF
TRBV18,TRBJ2-1,CASSGPQGIEQFF
TRBV21-1,TRBJ2-7,CASSKGPWTSSSYEQYF
TRBV29-1,TRBJ2-1,CSVEDLAGVYNEQFF
TRBV29-1,TRBJ2-3,CSGAQGRTDTQYF
TRBV7-2,TRBJ2-3,CASSLAIAGVTDTQYF
TRBV10-3,TRBJ2-7,CAISGAQGGEQYF
TRBV5-1,TRBJ1-6,CASSTTTGGADSPLHF
TRBV10-3,TRBJ2-3,CAISEGHPSTDTQYF
TRBV30,TRBJ2-3,CAWSVVGGPNTQYF
TRBV11-2,TRBJ2-1,CASSLGASSAAYNEQFF
TRBV7-2,TRBJ2-3,CASSSPKTDTQYF
TRBV4-1,TRBJ2-3,CASSVQGARTDTQYF
TRBV25-1,TRBJ2-1,CASSEEGTGGWNEQFF
TRBV6-6,TRBJ2-2,CATGTGVNTGELFF
TRBV19,TRBJ1-5,CASRDTYNQPQHF
TRBV9,TRBJ2-2,CASSVRDAGLAISGELFF